The 9 T cell receptor beta chains below come from one sample, sequenced in a study of blood T cell repertoires in COVID-19. Clones were read by immunoSEQ multiplex PCR, and TCRdb kept only the in-frame ones, dropping some. This sample has 70,000 to 95,000 clones, with 85% found just once. Sequenced material: peripheral blood. The receptor source for this set is an elderly man with active or convalescent COVID-19.

This clone occurred a few times. The chain combines TRBV24-1 with TRBJ1-5; maybe TRBD1 (6 bases). The ends were cut back, 9 bases at V and 0 bases at J, with 11 bases in the middle. The CDR3 runs 14 residues. Germline V gene sequence: CDR1 KGHDR, CDR2 SFDVKD. CDR3 coding DNA: TGTGCCACCGGCGGGGGCTATAGCAATCAGCCCCAGCATTTT. Protein product: CATGGGYSNQPQHF.

The chain uses TRBV19 and TRBJ2-5; the D is unclear. The ends were cut back, 1 base at V and 5 bases at J, with 14 bases in the middle. The CDR3 is 15 residues long. Germline CDR1 is LNHDA and CDR2 is SQIVND (reference sequence). This CDR3 reads CASSIGPTYGETQYF. The CDR3 nucleotides are TGTGCCAGTAGTATAGGGCCCACATACGGGGAGACCCAGTACTTC.

This chain connects TRBV19 to TRBJ1-5, with 7 bases fitting TRBD1. V trimming: 5 bases; J trimming: 0 bases; junction bases outside the gene matches: 4. The CDR3 runs to 15 residues. Germline V lookup: CDR1 LNHDA, CDR2 SQIVND (reference sequence). The CDR3 DNA sequence: TGTGCCAGTAGTGACAGGGAGTATAGCAATCAGCCCCAGCATTTT. Protein: CASSDREYSNQPQHF.

The chain recombines TRBV10-1 with TRBJ2-1, with TRBD2 matching over 15 bases. J was trimmed by 6 bases and V by 4 bases; bases with no gene match: 10. Germline assignment: CDR1 WNHNN and CDR2 SYGVQD (reference sequence). This CDR3 spans 18 amino acids. The CDR3 nucleotides read TGCGCCAGCAGTGCCGGGACTAGCGGGAGGAGCGCTTTCAATGAGCAGTTCTTC. This sequence encodes CASSAGTSGRSAFNEQFF.

The chain is built from TRBV5-6 and TRBJ1-2, with 7 bases that match TRBD1. CDR1 and CDR2 from the germline V gene are SGHDT and YYEEEE. The CDR3 length is 15 residues. V gave up 5 bases and J gave up 3 bases; unmatched junction bases: 10. The CDR3 is CASRYAGGLHYGYTF. The CDR3 nucleotides read TGTGCCAGCAGGTACGCAGGGGGACTTCACTATGGCTACACCTTC. Filled out from reference TRBV5-6 and TRBJ1-2, the complete variable domain reads DAGVTQSPTHLIKTRGQQVTLRCSPKSGHDTVSWYQQALGQGPQFIFQYYEEEERQRGNFPDRFSGHQFPNYSSELNVNALLLGDSALYLCASRYAGGLHYGYTFGSGTRLTVV.

The gene calls are TRBV6-6 and TRBJ2-7, with a tentative D call TRBD1 (6 bases). This CDR3 has 14 residues. V lost 5 bases and J 4 bases, leaving 15 bases between the germline ends. Per germline, CDR1 MNHNY and CDR2 SVGAGI (reference sequence). CDR3 loop: CASSPTGPGYEQYV. CDR3 bases: TGTGCCAGCAGTCCGACAGGTCCTGGTTACGAGCAGTACGTC.

The chain recombines TRBV15 with TRBJ2-5; 11 bases are shared with TRBD2. Germline CDR1 LNHNV, CDR2 YYDKDF (reference sequence). V shed 0 bases, J shed 4 bases, and the junction held 7 bases outside the gene matches. There are 17 residues in the CDR3. CDR3 DNA sequence: TGTGCCACCAGCAGAGAGAAACTAGCGGGAGTGAGAGAGACCCAGTACTTC. It codes for CATSREKLAGVRETQYF.

This sequence joins TRBV19 and TRBJ2-1; 7 positions match TRBD2. Germline V lookup: CDR1 LNHDA, CDR2 SQIVND (reference sequence). The CDR3 runs to 18 residues. J gave up 2 bases and V 3 bases, and 13 bases lay outside the gene matches. The chain's CDR3 is CASSILGSGEGPYNEQFF. The CDR3 DNA reads TGTGCCAGTAGTATTCTGGGCAGCGGGGAGGGTCCCTACAATGAGCAGTTCTTC.

The rearrangement uses TRBV18 and TRBJ2-3; D is perhaps TRBD2 (6 bases). With 6 bases removed from V and 2 bases from J, the gap between germline ends came to 18 bases. The germline V gene encodes CDR1 KGHSH and CDR2 LQKENI. The CDR3 is made up of 16 amino acids. The chain's CDR3 is CASSLGTSTNTDTQYF. The CDR3, as DNA: TGTGCCAGCTCGCTTGGGACTTCTACTAACACAGATACGCAGTATTTT.